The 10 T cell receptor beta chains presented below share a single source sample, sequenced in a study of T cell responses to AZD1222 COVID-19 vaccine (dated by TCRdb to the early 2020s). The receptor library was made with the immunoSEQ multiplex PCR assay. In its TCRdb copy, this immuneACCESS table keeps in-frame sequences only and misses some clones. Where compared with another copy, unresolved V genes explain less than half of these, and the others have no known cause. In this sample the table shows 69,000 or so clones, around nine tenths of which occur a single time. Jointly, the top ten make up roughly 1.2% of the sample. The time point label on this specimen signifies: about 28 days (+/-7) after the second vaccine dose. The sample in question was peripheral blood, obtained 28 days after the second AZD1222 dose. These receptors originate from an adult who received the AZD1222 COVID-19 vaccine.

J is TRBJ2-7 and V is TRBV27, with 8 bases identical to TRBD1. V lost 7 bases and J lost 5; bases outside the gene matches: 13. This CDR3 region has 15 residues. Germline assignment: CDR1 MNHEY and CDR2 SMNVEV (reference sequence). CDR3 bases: TGTGCCAGCACCCTCATTGGCAGGGGGCGAAACGAGCAGTACTTC. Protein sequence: CASTLIGRGRNEQYF.

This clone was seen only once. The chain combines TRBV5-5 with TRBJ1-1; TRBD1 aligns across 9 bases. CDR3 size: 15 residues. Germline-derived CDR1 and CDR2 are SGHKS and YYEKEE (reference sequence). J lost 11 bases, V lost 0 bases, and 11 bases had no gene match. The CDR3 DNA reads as TGTGCCAGCAGCTTGGGGACCGGGACAGGGCATTTTGCTTTCTTT. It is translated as CASSLGTGTGHFAFF.

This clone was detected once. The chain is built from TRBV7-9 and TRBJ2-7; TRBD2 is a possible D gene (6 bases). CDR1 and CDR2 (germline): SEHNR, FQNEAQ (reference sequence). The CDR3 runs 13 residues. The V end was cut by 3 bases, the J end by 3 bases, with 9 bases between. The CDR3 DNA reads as TGTGCCAGCAGCTTTGGACTAAACTACGAGCAGTACTTC. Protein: CASSFGLNYEQYF.

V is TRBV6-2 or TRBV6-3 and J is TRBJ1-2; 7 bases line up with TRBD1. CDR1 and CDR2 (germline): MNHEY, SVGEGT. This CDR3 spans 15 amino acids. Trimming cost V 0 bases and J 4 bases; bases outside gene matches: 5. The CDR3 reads CASSYSKDRVYGYTF. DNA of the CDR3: TGTGCCAGCAGTTACTCGAAAGACAGGGTCTATGGCTACACCTTC.

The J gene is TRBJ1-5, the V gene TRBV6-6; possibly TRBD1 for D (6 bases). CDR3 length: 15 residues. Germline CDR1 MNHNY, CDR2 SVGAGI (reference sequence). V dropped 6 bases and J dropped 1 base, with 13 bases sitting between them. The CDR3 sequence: CASSDRGGSNQPQHF. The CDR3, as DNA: TGTGCCAGCAGCGACCGGGGGGGCAGCAATCAGCCCCAGCATTTT.

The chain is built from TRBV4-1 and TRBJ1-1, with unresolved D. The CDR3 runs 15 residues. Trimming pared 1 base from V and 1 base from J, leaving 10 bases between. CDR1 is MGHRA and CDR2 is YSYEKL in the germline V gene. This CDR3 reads CASSQVIGPNTEAFF. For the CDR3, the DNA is TGCGCCAGCAGCCAAGTTATAGGCCCGAACACTGAAGCTTTCTTT.

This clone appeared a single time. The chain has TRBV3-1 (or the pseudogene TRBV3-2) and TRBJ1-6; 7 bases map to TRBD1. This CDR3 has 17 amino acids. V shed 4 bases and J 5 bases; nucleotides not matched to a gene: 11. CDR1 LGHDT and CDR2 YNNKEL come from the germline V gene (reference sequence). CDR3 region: CASSPWGGRGHNSPLHF. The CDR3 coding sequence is TGTGCCAGCAGCCCCTGGGGAGGAAGGGGGCATAATTCACCCCTCCACTTT.

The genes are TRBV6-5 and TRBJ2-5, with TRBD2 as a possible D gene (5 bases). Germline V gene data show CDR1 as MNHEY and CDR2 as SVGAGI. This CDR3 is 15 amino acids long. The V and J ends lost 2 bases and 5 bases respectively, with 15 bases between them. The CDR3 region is CASSYDPGSRETQYF. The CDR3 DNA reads TGTGCCAGCAGTTACGATCCGGGGAGTCGGGAGACCCAGTACTTC.

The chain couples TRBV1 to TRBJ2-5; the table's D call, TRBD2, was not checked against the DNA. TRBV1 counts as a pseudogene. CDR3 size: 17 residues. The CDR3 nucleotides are TGCACCAGCAGCCCATTCATGGGACTAGCGAAACAAGAGACCCAGTACTTC. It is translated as CTSSPFMGLAKQETQYF.

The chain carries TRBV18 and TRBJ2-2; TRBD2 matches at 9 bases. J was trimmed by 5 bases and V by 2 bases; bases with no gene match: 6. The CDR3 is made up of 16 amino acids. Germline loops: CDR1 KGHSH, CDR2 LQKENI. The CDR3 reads CASSPYLAGGTGELFF. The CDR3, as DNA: TGTGCCAGCTCACCATATCTCGCGGGAGGGACCGGGGAGCTGTTTTTT.